This note documents a single T cell receptor beta chain sequence. What it recognizes is unknown. The record originates from a study of blood T cells in healthy people across ages. Study as a whole: In model experiments, template switching was able to capture about one barcoded beta molecule for every two T cells that were present. Study-level results: Researchers report that TCR beta diversity correlated strongly with naive T cell percentage.

The germline gives CDR1 MGHRA, CDR2 YSYEKL. The CDR3 is 14 amino acids. The V and J ends lost 0 bases and 9 bases respectively, with 13 bases between them. Aged roughly 6 to 95, donors were systemically healthy Caucasians from Russia. A second PCR of 7 to 11 cycles used a sample-barcoded 5' primer and a J-beta primer mix. TCRdb recomputed calls from the 5' RACE reads with MiXCR, one row per CDR3 protein. The sample has 600,000 to 800,000 distinct CDR3 sequences; about 50% are singletons. Sequencing was done on a sample of blood. The origin of this receptor is an elderly woman in good health. This chain joins TRBV4-1 and TRBJ2-3; D is uncertain. The CDR3 bases are TGCGCCAGCAGCCAAGATATGGGCGACGACACGCAGTATTTT. The encoded protein is CASSQDMGDDTQYF.